The 11 T cell receptor beta chains below all came from one sample that was sequenced in a study of blood T cell repertoires in COVID-19. TCRdb keeps only in-frame clones here, not all; method: immunoSEQ multiplex PCR. In the table there are hundreds of thousands of clones, around four fifths of which are singletons. The specimen was peripheral blood. The receptors here all came from a woman aged 50 to 60 with active or convalescent COVID-19.

V gene TRBV7-6 combines with J gene TRBJ2-3, with 8 bases fitting TRBD2. The ends lost 1 base at V and 3 bases at J; junction bases unmatched: 3. From germline, CDR1 is SGHVS and CDR2 FNYEAQ. This CDR3 has 15 amino acids. The CDR3 DNA reads as TGTGCCAGCAGCTTAGGCGGGGGGTGGACAGATACGCAGTATTTT. Its translation: CASSLGGGWTDTQYF.

This clone was seen once. The rearrangement uses TRBV11-2 and TRBJ2-6; maybe TRBD2 (6 bases). The CDR3 consists of 14 residues. The V end was cut by 4 bases, the J end by 4 bases, with 8 bases between. Germline V lookup: CDR1 SGHAT, CDR2 FQNNGV. CDR3 DNA: TGTGCCAGCAGCTCGGCGGGGGGGGCCAACGTCCTGACTTTC. Translated: CASSSAGGANVLTF.

J is TRBJ2-3 and V is TRBV19, with D possibly matching TRBD2 (6 bases). Germline V gives CDR1 LNHDA, CDR2 SQIVND (reference sequence). The V gene lost 6 bases and the J gene lost 0 bases, with 16 bases spanning the gap. CDR3 length equals 16 residues. CDR3 in DNA: TGTGCCAGTAGCCGCCTCGGCGGGGCTAGCACAGATACGCAGTATTTT. Its protein product is CASSRLGGASTDTQYF.

The rearrangement uses TRBV7-9 and TRBJ1-6, with D hard to call. In germline, CDR1 is SEHNR, CDR2 FQNEAQ (reference sequence). The CDR3 spans 14 residues. V was cut by 1 base and J by 7 bases, with 8 bases left in between. The CDR3 region is CASSLGDLNSPLHF. In DNA, the CDR3 is TGTGCCAGCAGCTTAGGAGATCTCAATTCACCCCTCCACTTT.

This chain links TRBV25-1 with TRBJ1-5; D might be TRBD1 (5 bases). The germline V gene has CDR1 MGHDK and CDR2 SYGVNS. The CDR3 runs 15 residues. Trimming stripped 7 bases from V and 3 bases from J, with 16 bases between. The CDR3 spells CASNDPRQSNQPQHF. Written as DNA, the CDR3 is TGTGCCAGCAACGACCCCAGACAGTCCAATCAGCCCCAGCATTTT.

The CDR3 bases are TGTGCCAGCAGCGTAGACGGAGGGACCGGGGAGCTGTTTTTT. The encoded protein is CASSVDGGTGELFF. The chain has TRBV9 and TRBJ2-2; D might be TRBD2 (6 bases). CDR3 size: 14 residues. V dropped 0 bases and J dropped 5 bases, with 8 bases sitting between them. Germline lookup yields CDR1 SGDLS and CDR2 YYNGEE.

V and J are TRBV6-4 and TRBJ2-7, with 8 bases matching TRBD2. J lost 0 bases, V lost 7 bases, and 14 bases had no gene match. Germline CDR1 and CDR2: MRHNA and SNTAGT. The CDR3 consists of 17 residues. Here the CDR3 DNA reads TGTGCCAGCACCGTCGGAGGAGCGGGGGACCTCTCCTACGAGCAGTACTTC. Residues: CASTVGGAGDLSYEQYF.

The V call is TRBV10-3, the J call TRBJ2-1, with TRBD2 identical over 13 bases. The CDR3 has 19 amino acids. Germline V gene lookup returns CDR1 ENHRY and CDR2 SYGVKD. Trimming took 3 bases from V and 0 from J; bases not matched to a gene: 8. The CDR3 nucleotides read TGTGCCATCAGTGACCCGGGGACTAGCGGGACCAGCTCCTACAATGAGCAGTTCTTC. Translation: CAISDPGTSGTSSYNEQFF.

This chain connects TRBV5-1 to TRBJ2-3; D not certain. The ends were cut back, 3 bases at V and 2 bases at J, with 16 bases in the middle. CDR3 length: 16 amino acids. Germline CDR1 and CDR2: SGHRS and YFSETQ. The CDR3 bases are TGCGCCAGCAGCTCCAGCGCCATGCCCCCCACAGATACGCAGTATTTT. It codes for CASSSSAMPPTDTQYF.

The V gene is TRBV29-1, the J gene TRBJ2-7; TRBD1 aligns across 9 bases. The CDR3 is 13 residues long. Germline V CDR1 and CDR2: SQVTM, ANQGSEA. Trimming at V came to 3 bases and at J to 2 bases, leaving 2 bases not matched to a gene. Written as DNA, the CDR3 is TGCAGCGTTGAGGGACAGGGTCCCTACGAGCAGTACTTC. Encoded protein: CSVEGQGPYEQYF.

The genes are TRBV11-2 and TRBJ2-2; 8 bases fit TRBD2. V lost 5 bases and J lost 6; bases outside the gene matches: 8. The CDR3 runs to 15 residues. Per the germline V gene, CDR1 is SGHAT and CDR2 is FQNNGV. The CDR3 DNA is TGTGCCAGCAGCCCCCCCGCAGCGGGAGCCGGGGAGCTGTTTTTT. Its translation: CASSPPAAGAGELFF. Full variable domain (outside the CDR3, taken from reference TRBV11-2 and TRBJ2-2): EAGVAQSPRYKIIEKRQSVAFWCNPISGHATLYWYQQILGQGPKLLIQFQNNGVVDDSQLPKDRFSAERLKGVDSTLKIQPAKLEDSAVYLCASSPPAAGAGELFFGEGSRLTVL.